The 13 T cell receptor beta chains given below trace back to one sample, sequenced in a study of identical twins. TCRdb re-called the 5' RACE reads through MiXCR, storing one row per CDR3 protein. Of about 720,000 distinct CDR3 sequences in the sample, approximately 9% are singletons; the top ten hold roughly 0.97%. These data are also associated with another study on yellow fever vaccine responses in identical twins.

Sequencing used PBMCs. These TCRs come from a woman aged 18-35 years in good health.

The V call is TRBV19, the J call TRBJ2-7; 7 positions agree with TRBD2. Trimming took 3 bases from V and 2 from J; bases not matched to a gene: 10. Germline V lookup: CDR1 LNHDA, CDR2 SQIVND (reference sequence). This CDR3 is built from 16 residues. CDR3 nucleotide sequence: TGTGCCAGTAGTATGGTGCTAGCGGATTTACCCTACGAGCAGTACTTC. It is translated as CASSMVLADLPYEQYF.

The CDR3 sequence: CASSEFFLRDRETQYF. The CDR3 DNA reads TGTGCCAGCAGTGAATTTTTCTTGAGGGACAGGGAGACCCAGTACTTC. The chain employs TRBV25-1 and TRBJ2-5; 8 bases line up with TRBD1. CDR1 MGHDK and CDR2 SYGVNS come from the germline V gene. The CDR3 contains 16 residues. V gave up 1 base and J gave up 5 bases; unmatched junction bases: 9.

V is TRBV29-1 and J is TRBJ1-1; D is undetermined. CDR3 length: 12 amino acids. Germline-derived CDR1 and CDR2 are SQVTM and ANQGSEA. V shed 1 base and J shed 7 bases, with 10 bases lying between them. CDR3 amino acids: CSVEGMPNEAFF. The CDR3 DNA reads TGCAGCGTTGAAGGAATGCCTAATGAAGCTTTCTTT. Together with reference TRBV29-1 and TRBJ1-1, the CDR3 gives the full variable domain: SAVISQKPSRDICQRGTSLTIQCQVDSQVTMMFWYRQQPGQSLTLIATANQGSEATYESGFVIDKFPISRPNLTFSTLTVSNMSPEDSSIYLCSVEGMPNEAFFGQGTRLTVV.

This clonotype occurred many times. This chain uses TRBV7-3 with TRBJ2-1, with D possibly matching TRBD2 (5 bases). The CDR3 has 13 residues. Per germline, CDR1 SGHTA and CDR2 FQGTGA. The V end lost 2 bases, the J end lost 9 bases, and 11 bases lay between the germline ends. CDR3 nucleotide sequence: TGTGCCAGCAGCTTATTTGGGGAGAGTGAGCAGTTCTTC. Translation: CASSLFGESEQFF.

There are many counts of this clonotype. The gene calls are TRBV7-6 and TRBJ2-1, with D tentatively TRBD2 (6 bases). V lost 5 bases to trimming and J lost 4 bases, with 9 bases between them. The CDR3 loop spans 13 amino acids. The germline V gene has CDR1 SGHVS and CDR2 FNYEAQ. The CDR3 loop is CASSAGTYNEQFF. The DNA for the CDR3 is TGTGCCAGCAGCGCCGGGACTTACAATGAGCAGTTCTTC.

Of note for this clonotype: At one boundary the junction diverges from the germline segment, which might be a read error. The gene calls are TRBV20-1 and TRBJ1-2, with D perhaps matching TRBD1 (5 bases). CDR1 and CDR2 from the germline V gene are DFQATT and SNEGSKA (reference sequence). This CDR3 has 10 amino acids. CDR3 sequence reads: CLPGGYGYTF. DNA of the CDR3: TGTCTGCCGGGGGGCTATGGCTACACCTTC.

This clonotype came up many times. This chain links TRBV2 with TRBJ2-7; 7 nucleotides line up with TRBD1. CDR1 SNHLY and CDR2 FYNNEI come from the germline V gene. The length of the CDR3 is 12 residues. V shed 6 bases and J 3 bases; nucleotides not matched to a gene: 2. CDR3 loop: CASRRDSYEQYF. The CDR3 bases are TGTGCCAGCAGACGGGACAGCTACGAGCAGTACTTC.

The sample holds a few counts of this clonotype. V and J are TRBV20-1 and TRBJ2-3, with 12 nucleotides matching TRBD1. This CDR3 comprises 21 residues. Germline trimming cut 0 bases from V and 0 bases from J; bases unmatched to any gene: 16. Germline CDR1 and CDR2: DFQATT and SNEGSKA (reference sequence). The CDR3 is CSARDLYWDRGLIGSTDTQYF. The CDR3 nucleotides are TGCAGTGCTAGAGATTTGTACTGGGACAGGGGGCTGATAGGGAGCACAGATACGCAGTATTTT.

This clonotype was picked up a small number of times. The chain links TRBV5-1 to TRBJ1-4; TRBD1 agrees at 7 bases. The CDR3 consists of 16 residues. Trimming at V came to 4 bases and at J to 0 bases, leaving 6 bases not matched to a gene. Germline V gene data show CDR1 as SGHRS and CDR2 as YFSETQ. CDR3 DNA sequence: TGCGCCAGCAGCGGAAGGGACAGCCCAACTAATGAAAAACTGTTTTTT. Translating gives CASSGRDSPTNEKLFF.

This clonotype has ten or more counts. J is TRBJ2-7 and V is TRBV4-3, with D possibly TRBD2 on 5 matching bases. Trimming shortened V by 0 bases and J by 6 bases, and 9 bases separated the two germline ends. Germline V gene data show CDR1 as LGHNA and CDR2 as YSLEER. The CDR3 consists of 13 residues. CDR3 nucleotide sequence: TGCGCCAGCAGCCAAGATCGGGGAGCCGAGCAGTACTTC. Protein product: CASSQDRGAEQYF.

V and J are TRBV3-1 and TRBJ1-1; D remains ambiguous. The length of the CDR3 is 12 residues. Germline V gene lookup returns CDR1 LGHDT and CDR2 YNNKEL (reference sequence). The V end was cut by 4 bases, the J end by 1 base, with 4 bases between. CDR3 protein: CASSRGNTEAFF. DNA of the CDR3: TGTGCCAGCAGCCGAGGGAACACTGAAGCTTTCTTT.

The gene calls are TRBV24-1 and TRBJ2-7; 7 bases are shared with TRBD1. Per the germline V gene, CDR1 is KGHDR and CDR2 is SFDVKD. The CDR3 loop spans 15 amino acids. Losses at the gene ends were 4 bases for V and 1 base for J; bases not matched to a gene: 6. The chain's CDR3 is CATSDPTGKSYEQYF. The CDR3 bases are TGTGCCACCAGTGACCCGACAGGGAAATCCTACGAGCAGTACTTC.

The CDR3 DNA sequence: TGTGCCAGCAGGACGAAGGGGCGAGAGCAGTACTTC. Its protein product is CASRTKGREQYF. V and J are TRBV12-3 or TRBV12-4 and TRBJ2-7, with a weak D call TRBD1 (5 bases). This CDR3 comprises 12 residues. V was cut by 6 bases and J by 7 bases, with 13 bases left in between.